A single sample gave rise to the 10 T cell receptor beta chains below, sequenced in a study of T-cell reconstitution after alpha-beta-depleted transplantation in children. A library of TCRbeta sequences, prepared with unique molecular identifiers, was generated. TCRdb fed the PCR reads into MiXCR, producing one record per CDR3 protein. The sample lists a few hundred thousand distinct CDR3 sequences; approximately 10% were seen once. The sequencing used PBMCs from the stem cell graft donor, collected from the stem cell graft. The receptors were gathered from a human donor who donated a stem cell graft to a child with acute lymphoblastic leukemia.

This clonotype was recorded a few times. The chain combines TRBV20-1 with TRBJ1-3, with D tentatively TRBD1 (5 bases). V dropped 4 bases and J dropped 1 base, with 11 bases sitting between them. This CDR3 region has 14 residues. Germline V gene data show CDR1 as DFQATT and CDR2 as SNEGSKA (reference sequence). The CDR3 DNA reads as TGCAGTGCTACCCTGGGACTTTCTGGAAACACCATATATTTT. Its protein is CSATLGLSGNTIYF.

This clonotype was picked up many times. This chain links TRBV27 with TRBJ2-7; tentatively, D is TRBD2 (5 bases). Trimming took 5 bases from V and 3 from J, leaving 14 bases between them. This CDR3 has 14 residues. Germline lookup yields CDR1 MNHEY and CDR2 SMNVEV (reference sequence). This chain's CDR3 is CASSGGGSRYEQYF. The CDR3 nucleotides are TGTGCCAGCAGTGGCGGCGGGTCCCGCTACGAGCAGTACTTC.

V and J are TRBV5-5 and TRBJ2-7, with a possible D match to TRBD1 (6 bases). Deletions cut 0 bases from V and 3 bases from J, with 13 bases between. This CDR3 has 15 residues. Per the germline V gene, CDR1 is SGHKS and CDR2 is YYEKEE (reference sequence). For the CDR3, the DNA is TGTGCCAGCAGCTTGGCGACAGGCTTTGGCTACGAGCAGTACTTC. As protein: CASSLATGFGYEQYF.

The V and J genes are TRBV29-1 and TRBJ2-2; D is unclear. In germline, CDR1 is SQVTM, CDR2 ANQGSEA. Trimming took 4 bases from V and 3 from J, leaving 12 bases between them. The CDR3 loop spans 14 amino acids. CDR3 protein: CSVVGLGDTGELFF. The CDR3 region has the DNA TGCAGCGTTGTTGGGCTGGGCGACACCGGGGAGCTGTTTTTT.

This clonotype has more than one count but fewer than ten. The chain uses TRBV10-3 and TRBJ2-1; 9 positions agree with TRBD2. Germline lookup yields CDR1 ENHRY and CDR2 SYGVKD. Trimming at V came to 0 bases and at J to 4 bases, leaving 1 base not matched to a gene. CDR3 length: 15 residues. The CDR3 DNA reads as TGTGCCATCAGTGAGTCTAGCGGGAGTTACAATGAGCAGTTCTTC. It codes for CAISESSGSYNEQFF.

This chain joins TRBV29-1 and TRBJ2-1; 9 bases align to TRBD2. The V segment lost 4 bases and the J segment 0 bases; nucleotides outside the gene matches: 7. Germline V CDR1 and CDR2: SQVTM, ANQGSEA. The CDR3 has 16 residues. CDR3: CSVGTSDSSSYNEQFF. The CDR3 nucleotides are TGCAGCGTTGGGACTAGCGATTCAAGCTCCTACAATGAGCAGTTCTTC.

This clonotype was observed a handful of times. The J gene is TRBJ2-2, the V gene TRBV12-3 or TRBV12-4; D possibly corresponds to TRBD1 (6 bases). V lost 4 bases, J lost 2 bases, and 11 bases lay in between. The CDR3 sequence is 15 residues long. DNA for the CDR3: TGTGCCAGCAGTTCCTGGACAGTCAACACCGGGGAGCTGTTTTTT. Its translation: CASSSWTVNTGELFF.

This clonotype has just a few counts. The V call is TRBV10-3, the J call TRBJ1-1; D unresolved. CDR3 length: 14 amino acids. Germline lookup yields CDR1 ENHRY and CDR2 SYGVKD. V lost 4 bases and J lost 3, with 12 bases in between. DNA for the CDR3: TGTGCCATCAGTGGTACAGCCCGAGACACTGAAGCTTTCTTT. Its protein product is CAISGTARDTEAFF.

This clonotype was counted between two and nine times. The genes are TRBV5-6 and TRBJ1-2, with D possibly matching TRBD1 (5 bases). CDR1 and CDR2 from the germline V gene are SGHDT and YYEEEE. This CDR3 region has 15 residues. Trimming removed 0 bases at V and 4 bases at J, with 13 bases between. CDR3 region: CASSLARGQIYGYTF. The CDR3 DNA is TGTGCCAGCAGCTTGGCCAGAGGACAAATCTATGGCTACACCTTC. Based on the CDR3 plus reference TRBV5-6 and TRBJ1-2, the full variable domain is DAGVTQSPTHLIKTRGQQVTLRCSPKSGHDTVSWYQQALGQGPQFIFQYYEEEERQRGNFPDRFSGHQFPNYSSELNVNALLLGDSALYLCASSLARGQIYGYTFGSGTRLTVV.

This clonotype was detected a few times. The chain couples TRBV24-1 to TRBJ2-7; D may be TRBD1 or TRBD2 (5 bases each). This CDR3 comprises 15 residues. V dropped 5 bases and J dropped 0 bases, with 13 bases sitting between them. Per the germline V gene, CDR1 is KGHDR and CDR2 is SFDVKD. The CDR3 region is CATSVPGRSSYEQYF. The CDR3 DNA sequence: TGTGCCACCAGTGTACCGGGACGGAGCTCCTACGAGCAGTACTTC.